This T cell receptor (beta chain) was retrieved from a study of blood T cells in healthy people across ages. The wider study: Roughly one uniquely barcoded beta molecule per two T cells was captured. Overall study results and limits: Per-million-T-cell TCR beta diversity fell roughly linearly with age.

CDR1 is MNHNY, CDR2 SVGAGI, per germline (reference sequence). Trimming cost V 7 bases and J 4 bases; bases outside gene matches: 8. The length of the CDR3 is 14 residues. For the second PCR, which ran for 7 to 11 cycles, a sample-barcoded 5' primer and a J-beta primer mix were used. Samples each returned at least 2.5 million CDR3-containing paired-end reads. Each CDR3 protein is one row after TCRdb ran MiXCR on the 5' RACE reads. The sample contains around 580,000 distinct CDR3 sequences, under 55% of which appear only once. This clonotype was recorded at least ten times. What it recognizes is unknown.

This chain links TRBV6-6 with TRBJ1-2, with 8 bases identical to TRBD1. The material sequenced was blood. The receptor was derived from an elderly man in good health. CDR3 nucleotides: TGTGCCAGCACAAACCAGGGGGCAGGCTATGGCTACACCTTC. Translation: CASTNQGAGYGYTF.